This T cell receptor (beta chain) was profiled in a study of OX40 agonist ivuxolimab in advanced cancers. The protocol was immunoSEQ multiplex PCR, while the TCRdb copy is restricted to in-frame clones and leaves out a portion. Here the sample spans 100,000 to 150,000 clones, approximately 90% being singletons. This clone has just one count. Trimming left V 0 bases short and J 7 bases short, with 18 bases between. The V gene's germline CDR1 is MNHEY and CDR2 SMNVEV (reference sequence). There are 17 residues in the CDR3. The chain joins TRBV27 to TRBJ1-4; D gene uncertain. The sequencing used CD4+ or CD8+ T cells sorted from blood, collected in a trial of the OX40 agonist ivuxolimab. This TCR was recovered from an adult with an advanced solid tumor such as melanoma, head and neck, liver or kidney cancer. The CDR3 is CASSLSSIRSSGEKLFF. CDR3 coding DNA: TGTGCCAGCAGTTTATCATCAATCCGCAGTTCGGGTGAAAAACTGTTTTTT.